A selection of T cell receptor beta chains follows, all from one sample in a study of graft-versus-host responses after intestinal transplantation. The antigens of these receptors remain unknown. Clones were sequenced by immunoSEQ multiplex PCR, and TCRdb holds only the in-frame ones, with some missing. Of some 86,000 clones listed, around nine tenths are singletons. The source material was unstimulated CD8+ T cells sorted from spleen or lymph node cells, sampled before intestinal transplant. These receptors were taken from a human donor who received an intestinal transplant. The CDR3 runs from the conserved cysteine through the conserved F or W. The D gene is left open where the match is weak. Clone size is stated in some rows and not others, as once, few, many or a class when expanded.

clone_size: once
v_call: TRBV9
d_call: .
cdr3_length: 12
j_call: TRBJ2-3
cdr3_aa: CASSVVSDTQYF
cdr3_nt: TGTGCCAGCAGCGTAGTATCAGATACGCAGTATTTT

clone_size: once
v_call: TRBV2
d_call: TRBD2
cdr3_length: 14
j_call: TRBJ2-7
cdr3_aa: CASSELAGTYEQYF
cdr3_nt: TGTGCCAGCAGTGAACTAGCGGGAACCTACGAGCAGTACTTC

clone_size: .
v_call: TRBV6-6
d_call: .
cdr3_length: 14
j_call: TRBJ2-7
cdr3_aa: CASSHPGPAYEQYF
cdr3_nt: TGTGCCAGCAGTCACCCGGGACCGGCCTACGAGCAGTACTTC

clone_size: .
v_call: TRBV28
d_call: .
cdr3_length: 13
j_call: TRBJ2-1
cdr3_aa: CASSFYPYNEQFF
cdr3_nt: TGTGCCAGCAGTTTCTACCCTTACAATGAGCAGTTCTTC

clone_size: .
v_call: TRBV9
d_call: .
cdr3_length: 14
j_call: TRBJ2-6
cdr3_aa: CASSGTAGANVLTF
cdr3_nt: TGTGCCAGCAGCGGGACAGCTGGGGCCAACGTCCTGACTTTC

clone_size: .
v_call: TRBV6-1
d_call: TRBD2
cdr3_length: 16
j_call: TRBJ2-3
cdr3_aa: CASSAAAGGSTDTQYF
cdr3_nt: TGTGCCAGCAGTGCCGCAGCGGGGGGGAGCACAGATACGCAGTATTTT

clone_size: once
v_call: TRBV25-1
d_call: .
cdr3_length: 13
j_call: TRBJ1-3
cdr3_aa: CASSASSGNTIYF
cdr3_nt: TGTGCCAGCAGCGCCTCGTCCGGAAACACCATATATTTT

clone_size: .
v_call: TRBV7-3
d_call: .
cdr3_length: 13
j_call: TRBJ2-5
cdr3_aa: CASSLNPGETQYF
cdr3_nt: TGTGCCAGCAGCTTAAATCCAGGCGAGACCCAGTACTTC

clone_size: .
v_call: TRBV6-1
d_call: TRBD2
cdr3_length: 14
j_call: TRBJ2-5
cdr3_aa: CASSPQRGGETQYF
cdr3_nt: TGTGCCAGCAGTCCCCAAAGGGGAGGGGAGACCCAGTACTTC

clone_size: .
v_call: TRBV19
d_call: .
cdr3_length: 13
j_call: TRBJ1-1
cdr3_aa: CASSVGWDTEAFF
cdr3_nt: TGTGCCAGTAGTGTTGGATGGGACACTGAAGCTTTCTTT

clone_size: few
v_call: TRBV9
d_call: .
cdr3_length: 11
j_call: TRBJ1-2
cdr3_aa: CASSDTRVYTF
cdr3_nt: TGTGCCAGCAGCGACACACGGGTCTACACCTTC

clone_size: .
v_call: TRBV6-5
d_call: .
cdr3_length: 15
j_call: TRBJ2-2
cdr3_aa: CASSYSAVLSGELFF
cdr3_nt: TGTGCCAGCAGTTACTCAGCGGTTTTGTCCGGGGAGCTGTTTTTT

clone_size: .
v_call: TRBV27
d_call: TRBD2
cdr3_length: 15
j_call: TRBJ2-1
cdr3_aa: CASSPSGLAGDEQFF
cdr3_nt: TGTGCCAGCAGTCCATCAGGACTAGCGGGAGATGAGCAGTTCTTC

clone_size: .
v_call: TRBV9
d_call: TRBD1
cdr3_length: 14
j_call: TRBJ2-5
cdr3_aa: CASSGQGPQETQYF
cdr3_nt: TGTGCCAGCAGCGGACAGGGGCCGCAAGAGACCCAGTACTTC

clone_size: once
v_call: TRBV15
d_call: .
cdr3_length: 14
j_call: TRBJ2-3
cdr3_aa: CATRNPRGSDTQYF
cdr3_nt: TGTGCCACCAGAAATCCCAGGGGTTCAGATACGCAGTATTTT

clone_size: .
v_call: TRBV27
d_call: TRBD2
cdr3_length: 15
j_call: TRBJ2-1
cdr3_aa: CASSTTSGGRNEQFF
cdr3_nt: TGTGCCAGCAGCACGACTAGCGGGGGGAGGAATGAGCAGTTCTTC

clone_size: .
v_call: TRBV4-1
d_call: .
cdr3_length: 13
j_call: TRBJ2-1
cdr3_aa: CASSLPRAGEQFF
cdr3_nt: TGCGCCAGCAGCCTTCCGCGGGCCGGGGAGCAGTTCTTC

clone_size: .
v_call: TRBV19
d_call: .
cdr3_length: 14
j_call: TRBJ1-1
cdr3_aa: CASTEVGQNTEAFF
cdr3_nt: TGTGCCAGTACCGAGGTAGGACAGAACACTGAAGCTTTCTTT

clone_size: .
v_call: TRBV28
d_call: .
cdr3_length: 17
j_call: TRBJ1-5
cdr3_aa: CASSPLGGRAGNQPQHF
cdr3_nt: TGTGCCAGCAGTCCCCTTGGGGGCAGGGCCGGCAATCAGCCCCAGCATTTT

clone_size: .
v_call: TRBV9
d_call: .
cdr3_length: 13
j_call: TRBJ2-3
cdr3_aa: CASSAGAGDTQYF
cdr3_nt: TGTGCCAGCAGCGCCGGAGCTGGAGATACGCAGTATTTT

clone_size: .
v_call: TRBV11-1
d_call: TRBD1
cdr3_length: 13
j_call: TRBJ2-7
cdr3_aa: CASSLRQGNEQYF
cdr3_nt: TGTGCCAGCAGCTTGCGACAGGGGAACGAGCAGTACTTC

clone_size: .
v_call: TRBV6-5
d_call: .
cdr3_length: 13
j_call: TRBJ2-2
cdr3_aa: CASSLMYTGELFF
cdr3_nt: TGTGCCAGCAGTTTGATGTACACCGGGGAGCTGTTTTTT

clone_size: .
v_call: TRBV13
d_call: .
cdr3_length: 15
j_call: TRBJ1-5
cdr3_aa: CASSFQGDLGAPQHF
cdr3_nt: TGTGCCAGCAGCTTCCAGGGCGACCTCGGTGCGCCCCAGCATTTT

clone_size: .
v_call: TRBV10-3
d_call: .
cdr3_length: 14
j_call: TRBJ1-3
cdr3_aa: CALEGDSSGNTIYF
cdr3_nt: TGTGCCTTGGAAGGGGACTCCTCTGGAAACACCATATATTTT

clone_size: few
v_call: TRBV11-2
d_call: .
cdr3_length: 15
j_call: TRBJ2-7
cdr3_aa: CASSLAWTLDYEQYF
cdr3_nt: TGTGCCAGCAGCTTAGCTTGGACCCTGGACTACGAGCAGTACTTC

clone_size: .
v_call: TRBV2
d_call: TRBD1
cdr3_length: 15
j_call: TRBJ2-1
cdr3_aa: CASSEANRGTDEQFF
cdr3_nt: TGTGCCAGCAGTGAAGCTAACAGGGGTACGGATGAGCAGTTCTTC

clone_size: .
v_call: TRBV27
d_call: .
cdr3_length: 13
j_call: TRBJ1-1
cdr3_aa: CASSLSRGSEAFF
cdr3_nt: TGTGCCAGCAGTTTATCCCGAGGTTCTGAAGCTTTCTTT

clone_size: .
v_call: TRBV4-1
d_call: .
cdr3_length: 13
j_call: TRBJ2-1
cdr3_aa: CASSQAINNEQFF
cdr3_nt: TGCGCCAGCAGCCAAGCGATCAACAATGAGCAGTTCTTC

clone_size: once
v_call: TRBV13
d_call: TRBD2
cdr3_length: 15
j_call: TRBJ2-1
cdr3_aa: CASSSAGGALVEQFF
cdr3_nt: TGTGCCAGCAGCTCGGCGGGGGGGGCGTTAGTTGAGCAGTTCTTC

clone_size: .
v_call: TRBV6-1
d_call: .
cdr3_length: 12
j_call: TRBJ2-1
cdr3_aa: CASSAPSDEQFF
cdr3_nt: TGTGCCAGCAGTGCACCCTCCGATGAGCAGTTCTTC

clone_size: .
v_call: TRBV28
d_call: TRBD2
cdr3_length: 15
j_call: TRBJ2-1
cdr3_aa: CASSFLAGDYNEQFF
cdr3_nt: TGTGCCAGCAGTTTTCTGGCGGGAGACTACAATGAGCAGTTCTTC